This TCR beta chain appears in the sequencing data of a study of blood T cell repertoires in COVID-19. Overall study context: The study drew acute and convalescent COVID-19 samples from the United States, Italy and Spain. T cells, B-cell-depleted T cells, or PBMCs provided the cDNA or gDNA that served as material.

Between the trimmed V and J ends, which lost 1 base and 1 base, there was a span of 20 bases. This CDR3 contains 18 residues. Germline V lookup: CDR1 SGHDT, CDR2 YYEEEE. In the authors' workflow: Amplification with reference gene primers provided the estimates of nucleated cell counts. Only in-frame clones appear in the TCRdb table, and some are missing; sequencing was by immunoSEQ multiplex PCR. The D gene and trimming were derived from the DNA, and the V and J assignments and clone size from that table. Of about 210,000 clones listed, roughly 87% are singletons. Seattle patients were enrolled during active infection and followed longitudinally.

The TCR originated in a woman aged 55-69 years with COVID-19, enrolled during active disease. This chain links TRBV5-6 with TRBJ1-1; the D gene is possibly TRBD1 (5 bases). What was sequenced was peripheral blood. Here the CDR3 reads CASSLNVGSRRGNTEAFF. CDR3 DNA sequence: TGTGCCAGCAGCTTGAACGTCGGGAGCCGGAGGGGGAACACTGAAGCTTTCTTT.